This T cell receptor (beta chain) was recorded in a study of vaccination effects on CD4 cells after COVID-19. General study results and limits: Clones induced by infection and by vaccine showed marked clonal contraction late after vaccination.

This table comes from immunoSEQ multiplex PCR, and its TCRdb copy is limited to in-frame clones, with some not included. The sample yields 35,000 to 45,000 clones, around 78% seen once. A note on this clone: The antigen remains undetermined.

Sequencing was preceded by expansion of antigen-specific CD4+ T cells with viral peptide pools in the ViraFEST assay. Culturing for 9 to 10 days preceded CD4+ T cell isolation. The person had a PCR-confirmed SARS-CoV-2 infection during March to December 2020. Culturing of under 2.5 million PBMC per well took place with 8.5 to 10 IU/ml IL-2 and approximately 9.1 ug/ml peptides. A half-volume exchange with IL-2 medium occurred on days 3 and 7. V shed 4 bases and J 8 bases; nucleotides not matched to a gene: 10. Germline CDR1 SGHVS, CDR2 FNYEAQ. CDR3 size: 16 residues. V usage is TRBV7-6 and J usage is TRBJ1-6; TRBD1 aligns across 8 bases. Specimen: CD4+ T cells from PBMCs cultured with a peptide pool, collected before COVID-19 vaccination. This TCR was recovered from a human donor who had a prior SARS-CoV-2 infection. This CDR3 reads CASSSFSGGGYSPLHF. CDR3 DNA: TGTGCCAGCAGCTCATTTTCAGGGGGCGGATATTCACCCCTCCACTTT.